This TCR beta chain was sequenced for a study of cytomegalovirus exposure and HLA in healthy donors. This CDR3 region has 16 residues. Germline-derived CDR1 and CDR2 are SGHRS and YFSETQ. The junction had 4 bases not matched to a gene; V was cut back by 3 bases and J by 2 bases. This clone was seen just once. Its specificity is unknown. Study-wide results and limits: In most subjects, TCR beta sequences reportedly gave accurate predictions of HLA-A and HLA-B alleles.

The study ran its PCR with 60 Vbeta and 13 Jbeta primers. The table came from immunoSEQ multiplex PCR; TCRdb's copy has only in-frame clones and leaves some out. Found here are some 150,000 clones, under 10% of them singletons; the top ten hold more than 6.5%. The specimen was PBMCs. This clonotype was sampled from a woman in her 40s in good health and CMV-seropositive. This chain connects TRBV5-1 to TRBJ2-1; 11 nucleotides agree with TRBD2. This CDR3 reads CASSSLSGGAYNEQFF. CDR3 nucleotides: TGCGCCAGCAGCTCCCTTAGCGGGGGGGCCTACAATGAGCAGTTCTTC.